This is a list of T cell receptor beta chains from one sample in a study of blood T cell repertoires in COVID-19. The assay was immunoSEQ multiplex PCR, and TCRdb's table has in-frame clones only and misses some. Of 450,000 to 500,000 clones listed, 80% to 90% were seen once; the top ten hold approximately 2.9%. Sequences were obtained from peripheral blood. The receptor source for this set is a human donor in a cohort sampled during active COVID-19. CDR3s include the opening cysteine and the closing phenylalanine or tryptophan. Fields, in order: J gene, clone size, D gene, V gene, CDR3 length, CDR3 protein, CDR3 DNA. The D gene is left open where the match is weak. Not every row has a clone size; where given, it reads once, few, many or a size class.

TRBJ2-1 - - TRBV4-3 15 CASSQEFQGSHEQFF TGCGCCAGCAGCCAAGAGTTTCAGGGTTCACATGAGCAGTTCTTC
TRBJ2-5 - TRBD2 TRBV6-2/TRBV6-3 16 CASSQWTSGSGETQYF TGTGCCAGCAGTCAGTGGACTAGCGGGAGTGGGGAGACCCAGTACTTC
TRBJ2-1 - TRBD2 TRBV10-3 17 CAISESGGIGSYNEQFF TGTGCCATCAGTGAGTCGGGGGGGATCGGCTCCTACAATGAGCAGTTCTTC
TRBJ2-6 - - TRBV18 16 CASSQTGGSGANVLTF TGTGCCAGCTCACAGACCGGCGGCTCTGGGGCCAACGTCCTGACTTTC
TRBJ2-7 - TRBD2 TRBV6-2/TRBV6-3 15 CASSLGLAGLYEQYF TGTGCCAGCAGCCTGGGACTAGCGGGACTCTACGAGCAGTACTTC
TRBJ1-5 few - TRBV14 15 CASSQVAGSNQPQHF TGTGCCAGCAGCCAAGTGGCGGGGAGCAATCAGCCCCAGCATTTT
TRBJ1-1 - - TRBV6-2/TRBV6-3 18 CASSSFPLIDSLNTEAFF TGTGCCAGCAGTTCTTTTCCCCTTATAGACAGTTTGAACACTGAAGCTTTCTTT
TRBJ1-2 - TRBD1 TRBV5-1 12 CASSPDRGGYTF TGCGCCAGCAGCCCGGACAGGGGTGGCTACACCTTC
TRBJ1-3 - TRBD1 TRBV6-1 18 CASSVGTGGFRSGNTIYF TGTGCCAGCAGTGTCGGGACAGGGGGCTTCCGCTCTGGAAACACCATATATTTT
TRBJ1-1 - TRBD1 TRBV19 15 CASSRRQGMNTEAFF TGTGCCAGTAGTCGACGACAGGGCATGAACACTGAAGCTTTCTTT
TRBJ1-2 - - TRBV4-2 14 CASSQETGYYGYTF TGTGCCAGCAGCCAAGAAACAGGGTACTATGGCTACACCTTC
TRBJ2-5 - - TRBV2 17 CASRPNLLLTDQETQYF TGTGCCAGCAGGCCTAACCTTCTACTTACAGACCAAGAGACCCAGTACTTC
TRBJ2-2 - - TRBV4-1 15 CASSQVDSNTGELFF TGCGCCAGCAGCCAGGTGGACAGTAACACCGGGGAGCTGTTTTTT
TRBJ2-1 few TRBD2 TRBV28 14 CASSTFAGDNEQFF TGTGCCAGCAGTACCTTTGCGGGGGACAATGAGCAGTTCTTC
TRBJ2-1 once TRBD1 TRBV28 16 CASSYHGTGDYNEQFF TGTGCCAGCTCCTACCACGGGACAGGGGACTACAATGAGCAGTTCTTC
TRBJ1-1 - - TRBV5-1 10 CASRGTEAFF TGCGCCAGCCGAGGAACTGAAGCTTTCTTT
TRBJ1-6 - TRBD1 TRBV28 17 CASSLGTGSSYNSPLHF TGTGCCAGCAGTTTAGGGACAGGGAGCTCCTATAATTCACCCCTCCACTTT
TRBJ2-7 once - TRBV5-6 15 CASSFWGVISYEQYF TGTGCCAGCAGCTTTTGGGGGGTGATCTCCTACGAGCAGTACTTC
TRBJ2-5 - TRBD1 TRBV14 16 CASSHLGQRYQETQYF TGTGCCAGCAGCCACCTGGGACAGAGGTACCAAGAGACCCAGTACTTC
TRBJ1-1 - - TRBV7-9 15 CASSSVRGFDTEAFF TGTGCCAGCAGCTCCGTCAGGGGTTTCGACACTGAAGCTTTCTTT
TRBJ1-1 - TRBD1 TRBV7-8 14 CASSLARGRTEAFF TGTGCCAGCAGCCTGGCCAGGGGGCGCACTGAAGCTTTCTTT
TRBJ2-1 - - TRBV6-2/TRBV6-3 12 CASSSLGNEQFF TGTGCCAGCAGTTCTCTCGGCAATGAGCAGTTCTTC
TRBJ1-4 few - TRBV19 11 CASGDREKLFF TGTGCCAGTGGTGACAGGGAAAAACTGTTTTTT
TRBJ2-3 - - TRBV9 13 CASSELVTDTQYF TGTGCCAGCAGCGAACTAGTCACAGATACGCAGTATTTT
TRBJ1-1 few TRBD1 TRBV5-1 18 CASSLAPGQGAVNTEAFF TGCGCCAGCAGCTTGGCCCCGGGACAGGGGGCAGTGAACACTGAAGCTTTCTTT
TRBJ1-1 - - TRBV3-1/TRBV3-2 16 CASSQDRGPMNTEAFF TGTGCCAGCAGCCAAGATAGGGGTCCTATGAACACTGAAGCTTTCTTT
TRBJ1-2 - TRBD1 TRBV5-1 16 CASSSSGTGFNYGYTF TGCGCCAGCAGCTCGTCCGGGACAGGGTTTAACTATGGCTACACCTTC
TRBJ2-1 - TRBD2 TRBV10-1 13 CASSAGGVYEQFF TGCGCCAGCAGTGCGGGAGGAGTATATGAGCAGTTCTTC
TRBJ2-1 once - TRBV19 13 CASTTTGRAEQFF TGTGCCAGTACTACAACAGGGAGGGCTGAGCAGTTCTTC
TRBJ2-5 - - TRBV6-6 14 CASSYLGNQETQYF TGTGCCAGCAGCTACCTCGGGAACCAAGAGACCCAGTACTTC
TRBJ1-3 - TRBD1 TRBV30 14 CAYQPGQLGNTIYF TGTGCCTACCAACCGGGACAGCTCGGAAACACCATATATTTT
TRBJ1-4 - TRBD1 TRBV6-5 14 CASSRTGTHEKLFF TGTGCCAGCAGTCGGACAGGGACACATGAAAAACTGTTTTTT
TRBJ2-3 - TRBD1 TRBV3-1/TRBV3-2 15 CASSQDRGQADTQYF TGTGCCAGCAGCCAAGACAGGGGGCAAGCAGATACGCAGTATTTT
TRBJ1-1 - - TRBV5-6 12 CASSLGGDEAFF TGTGCCAGCAGCTTGGGAGGTGATGAAGCTTTCTTT
TRBJ2-3 - TRBD2 TRBV2 15 CATLGLAGGDDTQYF TGTGCCACCTTAGGACTAGCGGGAGGGGACGATACGCAGTATTTT
TRBJ2-7 - - TRBV7-9 16 CASSADIWDKSYEQYF TGTGCCAGCAGCGCAGATATCTGGGACAAGTCCTACGAGCAGTACTTC
TRBJ1-2 - - TRBV7-2 14 CASSSGTEIYGYTF TGTGCCAGCAGCTCCGGGACTGAAATCTATGGCTACACCTTC
TRBJ2-1 - - TRBV12-3/TRBV12-4 13 CASSGEFYNEQFF TGTGCCAGCTCAGGGGAGTTCTACAATGAGCAGTTCTTC
TRBJ1-2 - - TRBV12-3/TRBV12-4 12 CASRGSAGGYTF TGTGCCAGCAGAGGTTCAGCGGGTGGCTACACCTTC
TRBJ2-7 - - TRBV3-1/TRBV3-2 12 CASSQPRSEQYF TGTGCCAGCAGCCAGCCCCGGTCCGAGCAGTACTTC
TRBJ1-1 - - TRBV19 11 CASKGDTEAFF TGTGCCAGTAAGGGGGACACTGAAGCTTTCTTT
TRBJ2-1 - TRBD2 TRBV18 15 CASSPLAGVYNEQFF TGTGCCAGCTCACCACTAGCGGGAGTTTACAATGAGCAGTTCTTC
TRBJ1-1 once TRBD1 TRBV19 14 CASSIQGADTEAFF TGTGCCAGTAGTATCCAGGGGGCAGACACTGAAGCTTTCTTT
TRBJ2-1 - TRBD2 TRBV18 15 CASSPLAGGLNEQFF TGTGCCAGCTCACCACTAGCGGGAGGATTAAATGAGCAGTTCTTC
TRBJ1-1 - TRBD1 TRBV6-5 14 CASKEQGLNTEAFF TGTGCCAGCAAAGAACAGGGGCTGAACACTGAAGCTTTCTTT
TRBJ1-2 - - TRBV15 13 CATSIVTVRGYTF TGTGCCACCAGCATTGTGACAGTTAGAGGCTACACCTTC
TRBJ2-1 - - TRBV7-2 13 CASSLAGGGEQFF TGTGCCAGCAGCTTAGCGGGAGGGGGTGAGCAGTTCTTC
TRBJ1-1 - TRBD1 TRBV28 16 CASPSARGQGDTEAFF TGTGCCAGCCCGAGCGCCAGGGGACAGGGAGACACTGAAGCTTTCTTT
TRBJ2-7 - - TRBV27 15 CASSLLGLSSYEQYF TGTGCCAGCAGTTTATTGGGCTTGAGCTCCTACGAGCAGTACTTC
TRBJ1-2 few - TRBV5-1 14 CASSLESGNYGYTF TGCGCCAGCAGCTTGGAGTCAGGGAACTATGGCTACACCTTC
TRBJ2-1 few - TRBV28 14 CASRTPGANNEQFF TGTGCCAGTAGAACTCCGGGAGCAAACAATGAGCAGTTCTTC